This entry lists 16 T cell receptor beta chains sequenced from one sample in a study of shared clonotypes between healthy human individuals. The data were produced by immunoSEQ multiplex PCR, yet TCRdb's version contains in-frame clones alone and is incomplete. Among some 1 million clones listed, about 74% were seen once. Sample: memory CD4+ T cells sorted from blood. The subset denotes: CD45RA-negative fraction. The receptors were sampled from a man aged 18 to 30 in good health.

Written as DNA, the CDR3 is TGTGCCATCAGTGAGTCGAGGAATGGGGCCAACGAGCAGTACTTC. The encoded protein is CAISESRNGANEQYF. The chain links TRBV10-3 to TRBJ2-7; D might be TRBD1 (5 bases). V lost 0 bases and J 5 bases, leaving 14 bases between the germline ends. Germline V gene sequence: CDR1 ENHRY, CDR2 SYGVKD. This CDR3 is built from 15 residues.

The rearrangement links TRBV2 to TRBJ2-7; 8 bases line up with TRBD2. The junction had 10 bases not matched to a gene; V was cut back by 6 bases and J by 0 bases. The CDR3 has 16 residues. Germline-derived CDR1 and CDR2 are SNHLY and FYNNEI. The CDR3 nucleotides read TGTGCCAGCAGGGCCTCCTCCAGCGGGAGCTCCTACGAGCAGTACTTC. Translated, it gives CASRASSSGSSYEQYF.

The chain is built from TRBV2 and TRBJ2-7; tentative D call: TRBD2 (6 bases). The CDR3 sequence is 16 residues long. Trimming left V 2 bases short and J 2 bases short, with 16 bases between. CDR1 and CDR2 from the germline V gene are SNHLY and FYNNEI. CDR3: CASSEYVGRNTYEQYF. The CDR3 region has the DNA TGTGCCAGCAGTGAATATGTGGGGAGGAACACCTACGAGCAGTACTTC.

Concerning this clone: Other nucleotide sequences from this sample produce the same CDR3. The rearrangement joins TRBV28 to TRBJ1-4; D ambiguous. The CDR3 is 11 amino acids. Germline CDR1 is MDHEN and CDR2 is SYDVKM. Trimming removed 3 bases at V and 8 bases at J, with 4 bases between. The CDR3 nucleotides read TGTGCCAGCAGTTTGAGGGAAAAACTGTTTTTT. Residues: CASSLREKLFF.

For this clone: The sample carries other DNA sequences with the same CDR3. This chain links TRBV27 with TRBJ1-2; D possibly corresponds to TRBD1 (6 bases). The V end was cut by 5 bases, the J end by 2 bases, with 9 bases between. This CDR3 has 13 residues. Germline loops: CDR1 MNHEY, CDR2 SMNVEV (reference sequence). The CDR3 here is CASSPQGNYGYTF. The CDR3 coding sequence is TGTGCCAGCAGTCCCCAGGGGAACTATGGCTACACCTTC.

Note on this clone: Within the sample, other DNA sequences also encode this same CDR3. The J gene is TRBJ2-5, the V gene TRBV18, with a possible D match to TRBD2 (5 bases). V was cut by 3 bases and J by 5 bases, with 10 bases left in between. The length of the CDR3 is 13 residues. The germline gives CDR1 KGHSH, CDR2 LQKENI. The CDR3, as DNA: TGTGCCAGCTCACCTGGACTCGGGGAGACCCAGTACTTC. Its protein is CASSPGLGETQYF.

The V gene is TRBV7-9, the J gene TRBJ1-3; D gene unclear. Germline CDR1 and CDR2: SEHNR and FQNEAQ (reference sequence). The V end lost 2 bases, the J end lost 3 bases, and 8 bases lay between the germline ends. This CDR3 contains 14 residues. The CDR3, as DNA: TGTGCCAGCAGCTTATTGGAGATTGGAAACACCATATATTTT. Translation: CASSLLEIGNTIYF.

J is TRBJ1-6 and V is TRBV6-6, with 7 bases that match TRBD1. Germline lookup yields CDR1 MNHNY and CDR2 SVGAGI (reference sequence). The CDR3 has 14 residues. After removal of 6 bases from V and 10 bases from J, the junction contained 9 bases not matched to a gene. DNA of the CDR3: TGTGCCAGCAGCCTCACAGGGGAGAGGTCACCCCTCCACTTT. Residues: CASSLTGERSPLHF.

This CDR3 reads CASSQPSAGTGGEKLFF. DNA of the CDR3: TGTGCCAGCAGTCAGCCTTCAGCCGGGACAGGGGGAGAAAAACTGTTTTTT. The chain couples TRBV7-9 to TRBJ1-4, with TRBD1 matching over 11 bases. This CDR3 is built from 17 residues. Germline V gene lookup returns CDR1 SEHNR and CDR2 FQNEAQ (reference sequence). Trimming took 6 bases from V and 8 from J; bases not matched to a gene: 14.

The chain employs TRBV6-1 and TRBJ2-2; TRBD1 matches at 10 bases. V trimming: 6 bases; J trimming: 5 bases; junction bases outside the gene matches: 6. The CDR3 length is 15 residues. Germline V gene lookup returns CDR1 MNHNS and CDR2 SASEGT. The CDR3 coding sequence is TGTGCCAGCAGGCGACAGGGGGCGGAGACCGGGGAGCTGTTTTTT. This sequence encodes CASRRQGAETGELFF.

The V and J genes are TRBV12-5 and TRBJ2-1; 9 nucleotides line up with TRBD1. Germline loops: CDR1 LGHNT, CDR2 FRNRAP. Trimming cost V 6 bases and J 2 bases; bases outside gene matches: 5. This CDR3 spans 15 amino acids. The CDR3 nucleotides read TGTGCTAGTGGGGCCGGGACAGGGACCTACAATGAGCAGTTCTTC. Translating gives CASGAGTGTYNEQFF.

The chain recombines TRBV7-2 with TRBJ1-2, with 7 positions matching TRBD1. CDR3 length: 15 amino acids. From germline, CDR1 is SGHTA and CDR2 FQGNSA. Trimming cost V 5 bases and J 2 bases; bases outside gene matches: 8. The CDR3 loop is CASSTPGTDNYGYTF. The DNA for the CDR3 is TGTGCCAGCAGCACTCCGGGGACAGACAACTATGGCTACACCTTC.

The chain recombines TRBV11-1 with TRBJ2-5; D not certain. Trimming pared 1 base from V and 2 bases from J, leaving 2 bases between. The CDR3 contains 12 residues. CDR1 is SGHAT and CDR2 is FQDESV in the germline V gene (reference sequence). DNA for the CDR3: TGTGCCAGCAGCTTAGGTCAAGAGACCCAGTACTTC. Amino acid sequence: CASSLGQETQYF.

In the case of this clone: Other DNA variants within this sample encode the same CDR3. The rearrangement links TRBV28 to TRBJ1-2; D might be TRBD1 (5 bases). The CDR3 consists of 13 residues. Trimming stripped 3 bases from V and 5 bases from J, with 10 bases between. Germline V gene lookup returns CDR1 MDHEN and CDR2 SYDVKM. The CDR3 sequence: CASSFGAAYGYTF. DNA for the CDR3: TGTGCCAGCAGTTTCGGGGCAGCTTATGGCTACACCTTC.

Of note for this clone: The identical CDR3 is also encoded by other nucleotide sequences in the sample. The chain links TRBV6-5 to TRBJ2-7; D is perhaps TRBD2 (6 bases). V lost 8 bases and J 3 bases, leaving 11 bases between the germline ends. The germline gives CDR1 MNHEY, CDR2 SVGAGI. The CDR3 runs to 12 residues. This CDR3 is CASHSGGYEQYF. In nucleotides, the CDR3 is TGTGCCAGCCATTCCGGGGGCTACGAGCAGTACTTC.

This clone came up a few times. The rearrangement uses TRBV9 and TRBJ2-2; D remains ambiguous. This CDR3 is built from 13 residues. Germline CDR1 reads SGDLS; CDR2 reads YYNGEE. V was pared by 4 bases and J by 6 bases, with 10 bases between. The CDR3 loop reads CASSPIAAGELFF. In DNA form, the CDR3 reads TGTGCCAGCAGCCCAATCGCGGCCGGGGAGCTGTTTTTT. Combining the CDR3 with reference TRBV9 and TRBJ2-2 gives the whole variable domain DSGVTQTPKHLITATGQRVTLRCSPRSGDLSVYWYQQSLDQGLQFLIQYYNGEERAKGNILERFSAQQFPDLHSELNLSSLELGDSALYFCASSPIAAGELFFGEGSRLTVL.